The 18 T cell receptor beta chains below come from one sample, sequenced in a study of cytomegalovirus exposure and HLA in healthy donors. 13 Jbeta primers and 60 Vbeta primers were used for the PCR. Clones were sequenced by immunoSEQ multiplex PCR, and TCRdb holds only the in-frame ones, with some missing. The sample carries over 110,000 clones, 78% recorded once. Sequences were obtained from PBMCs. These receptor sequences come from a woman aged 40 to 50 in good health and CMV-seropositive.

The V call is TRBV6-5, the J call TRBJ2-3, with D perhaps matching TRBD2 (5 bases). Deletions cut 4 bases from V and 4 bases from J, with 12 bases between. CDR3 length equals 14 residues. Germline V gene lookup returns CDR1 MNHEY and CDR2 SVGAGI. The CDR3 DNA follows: TGTGCCAGCAGTTCGTGGGGAGTGGCAGATACGCAGTATTTT. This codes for CASSSWGVADTQYF.

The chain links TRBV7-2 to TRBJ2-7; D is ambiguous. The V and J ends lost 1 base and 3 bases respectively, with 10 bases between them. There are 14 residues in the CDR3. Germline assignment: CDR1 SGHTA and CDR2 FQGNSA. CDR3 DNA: TGTGCCAGCAGCTTAGGAGGAATAAACTACGAGCAGTACTTC. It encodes CASSLGGINYEQYF.

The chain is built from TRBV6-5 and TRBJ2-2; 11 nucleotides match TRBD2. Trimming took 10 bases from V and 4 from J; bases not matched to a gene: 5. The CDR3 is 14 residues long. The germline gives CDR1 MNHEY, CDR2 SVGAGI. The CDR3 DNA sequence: TGTGCCACCGTTGGGACTAGCGGCACCGGGGAGCTGTTTTTT. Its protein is CATVGTSGTGELFF.

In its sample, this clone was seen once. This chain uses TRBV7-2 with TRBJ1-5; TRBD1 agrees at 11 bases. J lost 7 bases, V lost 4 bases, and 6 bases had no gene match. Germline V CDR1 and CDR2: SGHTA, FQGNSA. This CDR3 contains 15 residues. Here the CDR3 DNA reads TGTGCCAGCAGCTCCGGACAGGGGGCGAGACAGCCCCAGCATTTT. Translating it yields CASSSGQGARQPQHF. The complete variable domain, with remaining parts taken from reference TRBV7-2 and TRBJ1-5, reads GAGVSQSPSNKVTEKGKDVELRCDPISGHTALYWYRQSLGQGLEFLIYFQGNSAPDKSGLPSDRFSAERTGGSVSTLTIQRTQQEDSAVYLCASSSGQGARQPQHFGDGTRLSIL.

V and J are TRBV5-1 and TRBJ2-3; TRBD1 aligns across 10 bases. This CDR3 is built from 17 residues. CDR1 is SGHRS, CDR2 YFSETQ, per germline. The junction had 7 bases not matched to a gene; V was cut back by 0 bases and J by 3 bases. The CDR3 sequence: CASSLAPGQGLTDTQYF. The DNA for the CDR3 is TGCGCCAGCAGCTTGGCCCCGGGACAGGGGTTGACAGATACGCAGTATTTT.

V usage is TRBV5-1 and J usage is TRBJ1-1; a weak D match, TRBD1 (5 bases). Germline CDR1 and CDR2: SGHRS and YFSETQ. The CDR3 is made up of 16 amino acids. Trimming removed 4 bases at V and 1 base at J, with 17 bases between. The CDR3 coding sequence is TGCGCCAGCAGCAAGACGCCGGGACTGAGGAACACTGAAGCTTTCTTT. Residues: CASSKTPGLRNTEAFF.

Here the CDR3 reads CASRLGDTGELFF. The CDR3 DNA follows: TGTGCCAGCAGATTAGGAGATACCGGGGAGCTGTTTTTT. The chain has TRBV9 and TRBJ2-2; D remains ambiguous. Trimming pared 5 bases from V and 5 bases from J, leaving 10 bases between. The CDR3 spans 13 residues. CDR1 and CDR2 (germline): SGDLS, YYNGEE.

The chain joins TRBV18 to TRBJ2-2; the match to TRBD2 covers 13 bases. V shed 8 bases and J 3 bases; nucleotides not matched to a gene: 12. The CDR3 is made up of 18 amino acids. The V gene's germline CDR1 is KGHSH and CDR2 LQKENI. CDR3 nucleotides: TGTGCCAGCACGGACCCGGGACTAGCGGGACGATACACCGGGGAGCTGTTTTTT. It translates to CASTDPGLAGRYTGELFF.

CDR3 nucleotide sequence: TGCGCCAGCAGCCCAACTCCTAGCGGAGCCCCCACAGATACGCAGTATTTT. Amino acids: CASSPTPSGAPTDTQYF. This sequence joins TRBV5-1 and TRBJ2-3; 7 bases map to TRBD2. This CDR3 has 17 residues. Germline-derived CDR1 and CDR2 are SGHRS and YFSETQ. Trimming took 4 bases from V and 2 from J; bases not matched to a gene: 13.

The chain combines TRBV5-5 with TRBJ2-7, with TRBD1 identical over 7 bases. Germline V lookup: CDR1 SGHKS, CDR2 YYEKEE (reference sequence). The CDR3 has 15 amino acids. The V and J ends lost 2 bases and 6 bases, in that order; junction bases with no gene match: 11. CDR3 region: CASSLPWDNRGEQYF. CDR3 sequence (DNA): TGTGCCAGCAGCTTACCTTGGGATAACAGGGGCGAGCAGTACTTC.

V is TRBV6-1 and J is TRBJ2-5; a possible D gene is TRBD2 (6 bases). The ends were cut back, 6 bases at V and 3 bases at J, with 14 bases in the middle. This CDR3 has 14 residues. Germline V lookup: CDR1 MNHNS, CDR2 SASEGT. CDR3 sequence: CASRYVPGEETQYF. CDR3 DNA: TGTGCCAGCAGATACGTTCCGGGGGAAGAGACCCAGTACTTC.

The CDR3 loop reads CASKREGRDTQYF. CDR3 nucleotide sequence: TGTGCCAGCAAACGGGAGGGCCGGGATACGCAGTATTTT. This chain uses TRBV2 with TRBJ2-3; the match to TRBD2 covers 8 bases. Trimming took 7 bases from V and 6 from J; bases not matched to a gene: 6. The CDR3 is 13 residues long. The V gene's germline CDR1 is SNHLY and CDR2 FYNNEI. Drawing the rest from reference TRBV2 and TRBJ2-3, the complete variable domain is EPEVTQTPSHQVTQMGQEVILRCVPISNHLYFYWYRQILGQKVEFLVSFYNNEISEKSEIFDDQFSVERPDGSNFTLKIRSTKLEDSAMYFCASKREGRDTQYFGPGTRLTVL.

Written as DNA, the CDR3 is TGTGCCAGCAGTGAAAACATCGCCTACGAGCAGTACTTC. Protein sequence: CASSENIAYEQYF. The chain uses TRBV2 and TRBJ2-7; D uncertain. This CDR3 comprises 13 residues. V lost 2 bases, J lost 2 bases, and 7 bases lay in between. Germline CDR1 reads SNHLY; CDR2 reads FYNNEI.

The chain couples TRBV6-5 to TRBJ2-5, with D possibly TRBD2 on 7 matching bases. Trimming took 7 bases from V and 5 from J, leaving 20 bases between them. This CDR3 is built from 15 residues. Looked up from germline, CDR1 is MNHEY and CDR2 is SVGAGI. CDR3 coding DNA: TGTGCCAGCACCTCTTCGGGGGGCGCGGGGGAGACCCAGTACTTC. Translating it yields CASTSSGGAGETQYF.

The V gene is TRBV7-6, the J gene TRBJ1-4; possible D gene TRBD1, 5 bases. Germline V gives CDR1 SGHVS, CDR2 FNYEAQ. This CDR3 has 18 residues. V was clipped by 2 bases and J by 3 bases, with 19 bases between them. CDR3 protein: CASSLIVRQGTANEKLFF. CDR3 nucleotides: TGTGCCAGCAGCTTAATCGTCCGCCAGGGAACGGCTAATGAAAAACTGTTTTTT.

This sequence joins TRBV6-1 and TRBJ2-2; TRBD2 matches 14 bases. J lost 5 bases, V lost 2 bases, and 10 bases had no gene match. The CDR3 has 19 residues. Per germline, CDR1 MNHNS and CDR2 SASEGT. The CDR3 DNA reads TGTGCCAGCAGTGAACGGTGGGGGACTAGCGGGAGAGGAACCGGGGAGCTGTTTTTT. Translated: CASSERWGTSGRGTGELFF.

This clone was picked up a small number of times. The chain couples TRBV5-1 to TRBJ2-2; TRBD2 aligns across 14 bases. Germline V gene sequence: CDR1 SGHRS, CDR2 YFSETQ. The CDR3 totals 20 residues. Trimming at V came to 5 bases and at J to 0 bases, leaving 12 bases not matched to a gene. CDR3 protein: CASRLTRLAGGTSNTGELFF. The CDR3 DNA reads TGCGCCAGCAGGTTAACAAGACTAGCGGGAGGGACTTCGAACACCGGGGAGCTGTTTTTT.

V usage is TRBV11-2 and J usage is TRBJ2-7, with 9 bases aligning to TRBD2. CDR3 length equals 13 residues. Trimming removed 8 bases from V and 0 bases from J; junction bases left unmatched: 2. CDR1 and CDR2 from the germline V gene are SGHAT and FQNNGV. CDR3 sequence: CASGGRASYEQYF. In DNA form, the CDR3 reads TGTGCCAGCGGCGGGAGGGCCTCCTACGAGCAGTACTTC.